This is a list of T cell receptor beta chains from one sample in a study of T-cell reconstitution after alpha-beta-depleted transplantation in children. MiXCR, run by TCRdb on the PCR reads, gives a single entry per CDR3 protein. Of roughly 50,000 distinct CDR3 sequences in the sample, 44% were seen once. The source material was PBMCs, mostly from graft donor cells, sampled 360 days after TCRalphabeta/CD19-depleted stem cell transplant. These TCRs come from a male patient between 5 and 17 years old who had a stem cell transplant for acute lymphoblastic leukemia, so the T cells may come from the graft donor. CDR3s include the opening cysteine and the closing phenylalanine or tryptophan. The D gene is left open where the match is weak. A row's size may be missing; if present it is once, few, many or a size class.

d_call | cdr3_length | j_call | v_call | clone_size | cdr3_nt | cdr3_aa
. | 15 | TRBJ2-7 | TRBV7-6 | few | TGTGCCAGCAGCTTAGCGTCGGGGTCTCCTTACGAGCAGTACTTC | CASSLASGSPYEQYF
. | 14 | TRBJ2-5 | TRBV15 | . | TGTGCCACCACCCAAAGCTCTAACCAAGAGACCCAGTACTTC | CATTQSSNQETQYF
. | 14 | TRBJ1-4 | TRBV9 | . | TGTGCCAGCAGCGGCCCCAGGGTAGGGCGGAAACTGTTTTTT | CASSGPRVGRKLFF
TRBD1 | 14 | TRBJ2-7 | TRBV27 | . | TGTGCCAGCAGTTTAGGGGACAGCTTACGAGAGCAGTACTTC | CASSLGDSLREQYF
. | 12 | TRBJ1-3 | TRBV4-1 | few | TGCGCCAGCAGCCAGGCGGGCAACACCATATATTTT | CASSQAGNTIYF
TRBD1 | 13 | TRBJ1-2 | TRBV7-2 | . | TGTGCCAGCAGCAGACAGGGGACGGGCGGCTACACCTTC | CASSRQGTGGYTF
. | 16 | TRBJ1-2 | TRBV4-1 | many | TGCGCCAGCAGCCAGCTACCGGGACGGGAAGACTATGGCTACACCTTC | CASSQLPGREDYGYTF
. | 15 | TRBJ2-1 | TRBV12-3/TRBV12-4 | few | TGTGCCAGCAGCAGGAGGGGGAGCTCCTACAATGAGCAGTTCTTC | CASSRRGSSYNEQFF
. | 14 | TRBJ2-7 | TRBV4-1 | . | TGCGCCAGCAGCCCACTAGAAAGTGCGTACGAGCAGTACTTC | CASSPLESAYEQYF
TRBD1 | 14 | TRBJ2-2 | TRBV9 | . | TGTGCCAGCACCGGGACAGGGGACACCGGGGAGCTGTTTTTT | CASTGTGDTGELFF
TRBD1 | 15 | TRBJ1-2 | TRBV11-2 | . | TGTGCCAGCAGCTTCGGGACAGGGGGCGGCTATGGCTACACCTTC | CASSFGTGGGYGYTF
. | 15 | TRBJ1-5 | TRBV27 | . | TGTGCCAGCAGTCGGGGGGCTAATAGCAATCAGCCCCAGCATTTT | CASSRGANSNQPQHF
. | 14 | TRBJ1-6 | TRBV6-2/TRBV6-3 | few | TGTGCCAGCAGTTTCGGCAGGGTGGATTCACCCCTCCACTTT | CASSFGRVDSPLHF
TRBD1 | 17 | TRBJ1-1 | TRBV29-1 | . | TGCAGCGTTGGCTTGGCGACAGGGTTAGTGGGGAACACTGAAGCTTTCTTT | CSVGLATGLVGNTEAFF
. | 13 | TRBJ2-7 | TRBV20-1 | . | TGCAGTGCTAGGAGGTGGGAAAGCCACGAGCAGTACTTC | CSARRWESHEQYF
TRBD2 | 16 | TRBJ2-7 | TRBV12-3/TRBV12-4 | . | TGTGCCAGCAGGGGCTTAAGCGGGAGGGCCTCCTACGAGCAGTACTTC | CASRGLSGRASYEQYF
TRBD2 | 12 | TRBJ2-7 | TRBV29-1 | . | TGCAGCGCCGAGCGGGGGGCCTACGAGCAGTACTTC | CSAERGAYEQYF
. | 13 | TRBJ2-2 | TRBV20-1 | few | TGCAGTGCTAGAGTAGGGAACACCGGGGAGCTGTTTTTT | CSARVGNTGELFF
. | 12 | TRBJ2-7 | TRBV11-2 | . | TGTGCCAGCAGCTTAGGGGGCGGGGAGCAGTACTTC | CASSLGGGEQYF
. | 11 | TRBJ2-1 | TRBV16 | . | TGTGCCAGCAGCCAAGGGCCTGAGCAGTTCTTC | CASSQGPEQFF
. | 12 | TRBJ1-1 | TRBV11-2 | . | TGTGCCAGCAGCTTAGTAGGGACTGAAGCTTTCTTT | CASSLVGTEAFF
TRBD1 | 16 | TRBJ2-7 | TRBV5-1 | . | TGCGCCAGCACGCCAGGACAGGGGGCAAAGGGGTACGAGCAGTACTTC | CASTPGQGAKGYEQYF
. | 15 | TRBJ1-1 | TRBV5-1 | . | TGCGCCAGCACCTCCTGGGGGGTTGGAAACACTGAAGCTTTCTTT | CASTSWGVGNTEAFF
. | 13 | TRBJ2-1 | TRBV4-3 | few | TGCGCCAGCAGCCAACGACAGCACAATGAGCAGTTCTTC | CASSQRQHNEQFF
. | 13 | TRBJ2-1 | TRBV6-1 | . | TGTGCCAGCAGGTCGCGAGGTGCAGGTGAGCAGTTCTTC | CASRSRGAGEQFF
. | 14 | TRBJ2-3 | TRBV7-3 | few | TGTGCCAGCAGCTCTGACAGCTCCACAGATACGCAGTATTTT | CASSSDSSTDTQYF
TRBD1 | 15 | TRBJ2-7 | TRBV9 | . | TGTGCCAGCAGCTTTACCGGGACAGGGATCTACGAGCAGTACTTC | CASSFTGTGIYEQYF
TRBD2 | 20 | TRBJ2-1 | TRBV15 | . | TGTGCCACCAGCAGAGAAATGGGACTAGCGGGAGCCATAACCTACAATGAGCAGTTCTTC | CATSREMGLAGAITYNEQFF
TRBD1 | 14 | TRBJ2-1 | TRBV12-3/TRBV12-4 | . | TGTGCCAGCAGTCCCGGGACAGGGGGGAATGAGCAGTTCTTC | CASSPGTGGNEQFF
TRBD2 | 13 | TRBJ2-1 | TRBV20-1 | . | TGCAGTGCTAGGCCTAGCGGGAGCAATGAGCAGTTCTTC | CSARPSGSNEQFF
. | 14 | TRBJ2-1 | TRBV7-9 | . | TGTGCCAGCAGCTTAGTGGACGGGAGCAATGAGCAGTTCTTC | CASSLVDGSNEQFF
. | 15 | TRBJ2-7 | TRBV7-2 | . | TGTGCCAGCAGCTTCCCGGTAAACTATTCCTACGAGCAGTACTTC | CASSFPVNYSYEQYF
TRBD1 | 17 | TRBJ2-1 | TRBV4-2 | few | TGTGCCAGCAGCCAAGACAGGGGGACAGGGGGCAGGAATGAGCAGTTCTTC | CASSQDRGTGGRNEQFF
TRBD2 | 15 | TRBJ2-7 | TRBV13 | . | TGTGCCAGCAGCTTACCCGGGACTAGCGCCTACGAGCAGTACTTC | CASSLPGTSAYEQYF
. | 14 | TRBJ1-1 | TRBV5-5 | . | TGTGCCAGCAGCATGTCGACAGCGAACACTGAAGCTTTCTTT | CASSMSTANTEAFF
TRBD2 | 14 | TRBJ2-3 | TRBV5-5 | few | TGTGCCAGCAGCCTGCCGGGACTAGCAGATACGCAGTATTTT | CASSLPGLADTQYF
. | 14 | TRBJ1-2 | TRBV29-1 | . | TGCAGCGTTGAAGATCAGGTGTATTACTATGGCTACACCTTC | CSVEDQVYYYGYTF
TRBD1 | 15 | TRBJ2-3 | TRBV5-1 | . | TGCGCCAGCAGCGTTCGGACAGGGGTGCCAGATACGCAGTATTTT | CASSVRTGVPDTQYF
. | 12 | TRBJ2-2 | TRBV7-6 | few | TGTGCCAGCGTACAGGGAACCGGGGAGCTGTTTTTT | CASVQGTGELFF
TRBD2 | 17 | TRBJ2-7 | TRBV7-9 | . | TGTGCCAGCAGCTTCCCCAAACTAGCGGATGACTCCTACGAGCAGTACTTC | CASSFPKLADDSYEQYF
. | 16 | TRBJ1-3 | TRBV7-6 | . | TGTGCCAGCAGCTTGGGGCCACACAGCTCTGGAAACACCATATATTTT | CASSLGPHSSGNTIYF
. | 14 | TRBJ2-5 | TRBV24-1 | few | TGTGCCACCAGTGATTCAACGGCCCAAGAGACCCAGTACTTC | CATSDSTAQETQYF
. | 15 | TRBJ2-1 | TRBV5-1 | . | TGCGCCAGCAGCTTGGGGGGGCAGGGCTACAATGAGCAGTTCTTC | CASSLGGQGYNEQFF